Listed below are T cell receptor beta chains from one sample, sequenced in a study of blood T cell repertoires in COVID-19. The protocol was immunoSEQ multiplex PCR, while the TCRdb copy is restricted to in-frame clones and leaves out a portion. The sample lists over 10,000 clones, roughly three quarters occurring once. Source material: peripheral blood. The origin of the receptors is a human donor in a cohort sampled during active COVID-19. CDR3s include the opening cysteine and the closing phenylalanine or tryptophan. The order of the fields is V gene, D gene, J gene, clone size, CDR3 protein, CDR3 DNA. D genes are given only for firm matches. Size is omitted from some rows. Given values are once, few, many or a class for expanded clones.

v_call: TRBV5-1; d_call: -; j_call: TRBJ2-2; clone_size: -; cdr3_aa: CASSLLARGTGELFF; cdr3_nt: TGCGCCAGCAGCTTACTAGCGAGGGGGACCGGGGAGCTGTTTTTT
v_call: TRBV24-1; d_call: -; j_call: TRBJ2-5; clone_size: -; cdr3_aa: CATEGQETQYF; cdr3_nt: TGTGCCACCGAGGGTCAAGAGACCCAGTACTTC
v_call: TRBV3-1/TRBV3-2; d_call: TRBD1; j_call: TRBJ1-2; clone_size: -; cdr3_aa: CASSHRTGGSNYGYTF; cdr3_nt: TGTGCCAGCAGCCACCGGACAGGGGGGAGTAACTATGGCTACACCTTC
v_call: TRBV29-1; d_call: -; j_call: TRBJ2-5; clone_size: once; cdr3_aa: CSVRPRQQETQYF; cdr3_nt: TGCAGCGTTCGGCCGAGACAGCAAGAGACCCAGTACTTC
v_call: TRBV7-4; d_call: -; j_call: TRBJ1-1; clone_size: -; cdr3_aa: CASSSIVMRGAKTEAFF; cdr3_nt: TGTGCCAGCAGCTCGATCGTGATGCGGGGCGCGAAGACTGAAGCTTTCTTT
v_call: TRBV25-1; d_call: TRBD1; j_call: TRBJ1-6; clone_size: -; cdr3_aa: CASSRGTGDNSPLHF; cdr3_nt: TGTGCCAGCAGTCGAGGGACAGGGGATAATTCACCCCTCCACTTT
v_call: TRBV7-6; d_call: -; j_call: TRBJ2-7; clone_size: -; cdr3_aa: CASGEGYEQYF; cdr3_nt: TGTGCCAGCGGCGAGGGTTACGAGCAGTACTTC
v_call: TRBV28; d_call: -; j_call: TRBJ1-6; clone_size: few; cdr3_aa: CATHRGSSPLHF; cdr3_nt: TGTGCCACCCACAGAGGGAGTTCACCCCTCCACTTT
v_call: TRBV6-5; d_call: -; j_call: TRBJ2-5; clone_size: -; cdr3_aa: CASSILRGQGETQYF; cdr3_nt: TGTGCCAGCAGTATTCTGCGGGGGCAGGGGGAGACCCAGTACTTC
v_call: TRBV25-1; d_call: TRBD1; j_call: TRBJ2-2; clone_size: -; cdr3_aa: CASSESPDRANPGELFF; cdr3_nt: TGTGCCAGCAGTGAATCTCCGGACAGGGCGAATCCCGGGGAGCTGTTTTTT
v_call: TRBV4-3; d_call: -; j_call: TRBJ1-2; clone_size: -; cdr3_aa: CASSQMGDSSGYTF; cdr3_nt: TGCGCCAGCAGCCAGATGGGGGACTCGTCCGGCTACACCTTC
v_call: TRBV5-1; d_call: -; j_call: TRBJ1-2; clone_size: once; cdr3_aa: CASSLADSLTANYGYTF; cdr3_nt: TGCGCCAGCAGCTTGGCAGACTCTTTGACTGCTAACTATGGCTACACCTTC
v_call: TRBV6-6; d_call: -; j_call: TRBJ2-7; clone_size: -; cdr3_aa: CASSPGTLRYEQYF; cdr3_nt: TGTGCCAGCAGTCCCGGGACTTTAAGATACGAGCAGTACTTC
v_call: TRBV19; d_call: -; j_call: TRBJ2-1; clone_size: -; cdr3_aa: CASSMGRVASYNEQFF; cdr3_nt: TGTGCCAGTAGTATGGGCAGGGTAGCCTCCTACAATGAGCAGTTCTTC
v_call: TRBV10-3; d_call: -; j_call: TRBJ1-1; clone_size: -; cdr3_aa: CAISEGGEGLNTEAFF; cdr3_nt: TGTGCCATCAGTGAGGGGGGCGAGGGATTGAACACTGAAGCTTTCTTT
v_call: TRBV6-1; d_call: -; j_call: TRBJ1-6; clone_size: -; cdr3_aa: CASSEAGLSPLHF; cdr3_nt: TGTGCCAGCAGTGAAGCGGGCCTTTCACCCCTCCACTTT
v_call: TRBV5-4; d_call: -; j_call: TRBJ2-7; clone_size: -; cdr3_aa: CASSTPDGLTNYEQYF; cdr3_nt: TGTGCCAGCAGCACGCCGGACGGACTAACCAACTACGAGCAGTACTTC
v_call: TRBV6-5; d_call: -; j_call: TRBJ1-2; clone_size: few; cdr3_aa: CASSAGSNYGYTF; cdr3_nt: TGTGCCAGCAGCGCGGGATCGAACTATGGCTACACCTTC
v_call: TRBV5-1; d_call: -; j_call: TRBJ2-7; clone_size: few; cdr3_aa: CASSQPGDEQYF; cdr3_nt: TGCGCCAGCAGCCAACCGGGGGACGAGCAGTACTTC
v_call: TRBV2; d_call: -; j_call: TRBJ2-4; clone_size: -; cdr3_aa: CASSQQGTKNIQYF; cdr3_nt: TGTGCCAGCAGTCAACAGGGCACCAAAAACATTCAGTACTTC
v_call: TRBV5-1; d_call: TRBD1; j_call: TRBJ2-2; clone_size: -; cdr3_aa: CASSSQGAIGELFF; cdr3_nt: TGCGCCAGCAGCTCACAGGGGGCTATCGGGGAGCTGTTTTTT
v_call: TRBV5-6; d_call: -; j_call: TRBJ1-2; clone_size: once; cdr3_aa: CASGPGAVGYTF; cdr3_nt: TGTGCCAGCGGACCAGGGGCAGTTGGCTACACCTTC
v_call: TRBV7-2; d_call: TRBD2; j_call: TRBJ2-2; clone_size: few; cdr3_aa: CASSFDPGGAGELFF; cdr3_nt: TGTGCCAGCAGCTTCGACCCCGGGGGGGCCGGGGAGCTGTTTTTT
v_call: TRBV20-1; d_call: TRBD1; j_call: TRBJ1-5; clone_size: few; cdr3_aa: CSASFTGGQPQHF; cdr3_nt: TGCAGTGCTAGTTTTACAGGGGGCCAGCCCCAGCATTTT
v_call: TRBV4-1; d_call: TRBD1; j_call: TRBJ2-7; clone_size: once; cdr3_aa: CASSQKTGKSHEQYF; cdr3_nt: TGCGCCAGCAGCCAAAAGACAGGGAAGAGTCACGAGCAGTACTTC
v_call: TRBV6-6; d_call: TRBD1; j_call: TRBJ1-1; clone_size: -; cdr3_aa: CASSRGQGAAEAFF; cdr3_nt: TGTGCCAGCAGTCGGGGACAGGGGGCCGCTGAAGCTTTCTTT
v_call: TRBV27; d_call: TRBD1; j_call: TRBJ2-3; clone_size: -; cdr3_aa: CASRKRGQADTQYF; cdr3_nt: TGTGCCAGCAGAAAACGGGGACAGGCAGATACGCAGTATTTT
v_call: TRBV11-2; d_call: TRBD2; j_call: TRBJ2-3; clone_size: -; cdr3_aa: CASSLAGGPDTQYF; cdr3_nt: TGTGCCAGCAGCTTAGCGGGGGGGCCAGATACGCAGTATTTT
v_call: TRBV7-9; d_call: -; j_call: TRBJ1-4; clone_size: -; cdr3_aa: CASSPPLGANEKLFF; cdr3_nt: TGTGCCAGCAGCCCCCCCTTGGGAGCTAATGAAAAACTGTTTTTT
v_call: TRBV6-2/TRBV6-3; d_call: -; j_call: TRBJ2-1; clone_size: -; cdr3_aa: CASSSPSSVVYNEQFF; cdr3_nt: TGTGCCAGCAGTTCCCCCTCTAGCGTGGTTTACAATGAGCAGTTCTTC
v_call: TRBV19; d_call: -; j_call: TRBJ1-1; clone_size: -; cdr3_aa: CASSIATLNTEAFF; cdr3_nt: TGTGCCAGTAGTATCGCTACCTTGAACACTGAAGCTTTCTTT
v_call: TRBV5-4; d_call: -; j_call: TRBJ2-6; clone_size: -; cdr3_aa: CASSGEDSGANVLTF; cdr3_nt: TGTGCCAGCAGTGGGGAGGACTCTGGGGCCAACGTCCTGACTTTC
v_call: TRBV7-9; d_call: -; j_call: TRBJ2-5; clone_size: -; cdr3_aa: CASSSTAPETQYF; cdr3_nt: TGTGCCAGCAGCTCTACTGCTCCAGAGACCCAGTACTTC
v_call: TRBV19; d_call: -; j_call: TRBJ2-1; clone_size: few; cdr3_aa: CASSIASLEFYSRFF; cdr3_nt: TGTGCCAGTAGTATCGCCTCACTAGAATTCTACAGTCGGTTCTTC
v_call: TRBV6-5; d_call: -; j_call: TRBJ1-6; clone_size: -; cdr3_aa: CASSYLGGARSPLHF; cdr3_nt: TGTGCCAGCAGTTACCTAGGCGGGGCCAGGTCACCCCTCCACTTT
v_call: TRBV12-3/TRBV12-4; d_call: TRBD2; j_call: TRBJ2-1; clone_size: -; cdr3_aa: CASTDGGREQFF; cdr3_nt: TGTGCCAGCACGGACGGGGGGAGAGAGCAGTTCTTC
v_call: TRBV11-1; d_call: -; j_call: TRBJ1-1; clone_size: -; cdr3_aa: CASTLGGVNTEAFF; cdr3_nt: TGTGCCAGCACCCTAGGGGGGGTGAACACTGAAGCTTTCTTT
v_call: TRBV15; d_call: TRBD1; j_call: TRBJ1-1; clone_size: -; cdr3_aa: CATSLPGQMNTEAFF; cdr3_nt: TGTGCCACCAGCTTACCGGGACAGATGAACACTGAAGCTTTCTTT
v_call: TRBV24-1; d_call: TRBD1; j_call: TRBJ2-7; clone_size: -; cdr3_aa: CATSDRQGSHPYEQYF; cdr3_nt: TGTGCCACCAGTGATCGACAGGGATCCCACCCCTACGAGCAGTACTTC
v_call: TRBV5-1; d_call: -; j_call: TRBJ2-7; clone_size: -; cdr3_aa: CASSAYDSGEQYF; cdr3_nt: TGCGCCAGCAGCGCCTACGACAGTGGCGAGCAGTACTTC
v_call: TRBV6-6; d_call: -; j_call: TRBJ2-7; clone_size: -; cdr3_aa: CASSYEDSRTYEQYF; cdr3_nt: TGTGCCAGCAGTTACGAGGACAGCAGAACCTACGAGCAGTACTTC
v_call: TRBV10-2; d_call: -; j_call: TRBJ1-2; clone_size: few; cdr3_aa: CASGQNYGYTF; cdr3_nt: TGCGCCAGCGGACAGAACTATGGCTACACCTTC
v_call: TRBV5-6; d_call: TRBD1; j_call: TRBJ1-1; clone_size: -; cdr3_aa: CASSGSDRGNTEAFF; cdr3_nt: TGTGCCAGCAGCGGGTCGGACAGGGGGAATACTGAAGCTTTCTTT
v_call: TRBV5-1; d_call: -; j_call: TRBJ1-4; clone_size: -; cdr3_aa: CASSPRRGVNEKLFF; cdr3_nt: TGCGCCAGCAGCCCAAGGCGGGGGGTTAATGAAAAACTGTTTTTT
v_call: TRBV21-1; d_call: -; j_call: TRBJ1-5; clone_size: -; cdr3_aa: CASSKWWGQGSYQPQHF; cdr3_nt: -